This T cell receptor beta chain was identified during a study of blood T cells in healthy people across ages. Using a J-beta primer mix together with a sample-barcoded 5' primer, a second PCR was run for about 6 to 12 cycles. TCRdb reanalysed the 5' RACE reads using MiXCR and keeps one entry per CDR3 protein. The sample lists about 2 million distinct CDR3 sequences, around half occurring once. CDR3 length equals 15 residues. The V and J ends lost 8 bases and 0 bases, in that order; junction bases with no gene match: 9. Germline-derived CDR1 and CDR2 are DFQATT and SNEGSKA (reference sequence). Material: blood. The chain joins TRBV20-1 to TRBJ2-2; TRBD1 agrees at 7 bases. The origin of this receptor is a woman in her thirties or forties in good health. For the CDR3, the DNA is TGCAGTACTCCACGACAGGGTTCGAACACCGGGGAGCTGTTTTTT. Translation: CSTPRQGSNTGELFF.